This TCR beta chain stems from a study of T cells after yellow fever vaccination. The study's findings and limits: Though weaker, the secondary response peaked faster, on day 5 versus 15. Researchers cautioned that FACS-sorted repertoires could harbor abundant clonotypes contaminating from the bulk population. Booster samples showed a return of most primary-vaccination clones (roughly 95% CD4, around 88% CD8).

As to this clonotype: Its antigen is still unknown.

CDR3 size: 13 residues. V lost 5 bases, J lost 1 base, and 11 bases lay in between. Germline CDR1 DFQATT, CDR2 SNEGSKA (reference sequence). TCRdb re-called the 5' RACE reads with MiXCR, one entry per CDR3 protein. The sample carries some 390,000 distinct CDR3 sequences, around a sixth recorded once. V and J are TRBV20-1 and TRBJ1-1; no definite D call. The TCR was taken from a man aged 18 to 29 who received the YFV17D yellow fever vaccine. The sequencing used PBMCs, collected before the yellow fever booster vaccination. The CDR3 protein is CSARRRSNTEAFF. CDR3 in DNA: TGCAGTGCTCGTCGCCGATCGAACACTGAAGCTTTCTTT.